The TCR beta chain under discussion was sequenced for a study of response to subunit inactivated influenza vaccine. TCRdb itself ran the RT-PCR reads through MiXCR, one entry per CDR3 protein. The table records roughly 550,000 distinct CDR3 sequences, approximately 22% of them present only once. V shed 2 bases and J shed 4 bases, with 13 bases lying between them. The CDR3 loop spans 15 amino acids. From germline, CDR1 is SGHVS and CDR2 FNYEAQ. This sample was also put to use in a study of T cells expressing NK-cell markers. That paper adds: 5'RACE template switching built TCR beta cDNA with unique molecular identifiers. Eight donors were sequenced, of whom seven were HCMV-seropositive, while the remaining one was HCMV-seronegative. In a few donors, dominant clonotypes made up about 28.3-60.1% of CD3+CD56-NKG2C+ cells.

The sequence was obtained from a man between 50 and 59 years old who received an inactivated influenza vaccine. The material sequenced was CD4+ T cells sorted from PBMCs, taken about 13 days after vaccination. This rearrangement joins TRBV7-6 to TRBJ2-3; D remains ambiguous. CDR3 coding DNA: TGTGCCAGCAGCTTAAGAGGCCCTACGGCAGATACGCAGTATTTT. It codes for CASSLRGPTADTQYF.